The 8 T cell receptor beta chains presented below share a single source sample, sequenced in a study of T cell clones after liver transplantation. TCRdb's table, derived via immunoSEQ multiplex PCR, lists solely in-frame clones and lacks some. The table shows more than 95,000 clones, with 90% occurring only once. The sample was CD4+ T cells from blood, taken 12 months after liver transplant. Every receptor here comes from a human patient who received a liver transplant. Some T cells may have come from the graft donor.

V is TRBV6-1 and J is TRBJ1-1; TRBD1 is a possible D gene (5 bases). Trimming cost V 7 bases and J 6 bases, with 18 bases left between them. CDR3 size: 14 residues. The germline V gene encodes CDR1 MNHNS and CDR2 SASEGT. CDR3 residues: CASTLPPGGAEAFF. Written as DNA, the CDR3 is TGTGCCAGCACTCTCCCCCCCGGAGGGGCTGAAGCTTTCTTT.

The chain employs TRBV12-2 and TRBJ1-2. TRBV12-2 represents a pseudogene. This CDR3 is built from 19 residues. The CDR3 bases are TGTGCAAGTCACCCCCTGCAAGGGCTATATTCACCTTTCAACTATGGCTACACCTTC. This codes for CASHPLQGLYSPFNYGYTF.

This rearrangement joins TRBV19 to TRBJ2-7; 7 positions agree with TRBD2. This CDR3 contains 13 residues. CDR1 is LNHDA and CDR2 is SQIVND in the germline V gene (reference sequence). With V trimmed by 5 bases and J by 3 bases, 4 bases remained unmatched. In DNA, the CDR3 is TGTGCCAGTAGTCTGGAGCGGGGCTACGAGCAGTACTTC. It specifies CASSLERGYEQYF. Supplemented by reference TRBV19 and TRBJ2-7, the full variable domain reads DGGITQSPKYLFRKEGQNVTLSCEQNLNHDAMYWYRQDPGQGLRLIYYSQIVNDFQKGDIAEGYSVSREKKESFPLTVTSAQKNPTAFYLCASSLERGYEQYFGPGTRLTVT.

The chain employs TRBV19 and TRBJ1-1, with D unresolved. Germline V gives CDR1 LNHDA, CDR2 SQIVND (reference sequence). V was cut by 1 base and J by 1 base, with 7 bases left in between. CDR3 length: 14 residues. CDR3 DNA sequence: TGTGCCAGTAGTATAGTCGACAAGAACACTGAAGCTTTCTTT. Its protein product is CASSIVDKNTEAFF.

The gene calls are TRBV5-1 and TRBJ2-1, with D maybe TRBD1 (7 bases). The germline V gene encodes CDR1 SGHRS and CDR2 YFSETQ. V dropped 6 bases and J dropped 6 bases, with 16 bases sitting between them. The CDR3 length is 14 residues. The CDR3 is CASKTSPGGNEQFF. The DNA of the CDR3 is TGCGCCAGCAAAACTAGCCCAGGGGGCAATGAGCAGTTCTTC.

The chain carries TRBV18 and TRBJ1-2; no clear D gene. Trimming left V 3 bases short and J 2 bases short, with 10 bases between. CDR3 length: 14 amino acids. Germline V gives CDR1 KGHSH, CDR2 LQKENI. The CDR3 here is CASSPPSQNYGYTF. CDR3 bases: TGTGCCAGCTCACCCCCCTCCCAGAACTATGGCTACACCTTC.

The chain employs TRBV7-2 and TRBJ1-5; D perhaps matches TRBD1 (6 bases). Trimming took 4 bases from V and 6 from J, leaving 16 bases between them. Germline-derived CDR1 and CDR2 are SGHTA and FQGNSA. The CDR3 totals 15 residues. The CDR3 nucleotides read TGTGCCAGCAGCTCGATACAGGGAAGGAGTCAGCCCCAGCATTTT. As protein: CASSSIQGRSQPQHF.

This rearrangement joins TRBV2 to TRBJ2-6; TRBD1 might be the D (6 bases). Germline V CDR1 and CDR2: SNHLY, FYNNEI. V lost 5 bases and J lost 4, with 15 bases in between. The CDR3 runs 16 residues. As DNA, the CDR3 is TGTGCCAGCAGTCCGGATACAGGGACCGGGGCCAACGTCCTGACTTTC. Translating gives CASSPDTGTGANVLTF.